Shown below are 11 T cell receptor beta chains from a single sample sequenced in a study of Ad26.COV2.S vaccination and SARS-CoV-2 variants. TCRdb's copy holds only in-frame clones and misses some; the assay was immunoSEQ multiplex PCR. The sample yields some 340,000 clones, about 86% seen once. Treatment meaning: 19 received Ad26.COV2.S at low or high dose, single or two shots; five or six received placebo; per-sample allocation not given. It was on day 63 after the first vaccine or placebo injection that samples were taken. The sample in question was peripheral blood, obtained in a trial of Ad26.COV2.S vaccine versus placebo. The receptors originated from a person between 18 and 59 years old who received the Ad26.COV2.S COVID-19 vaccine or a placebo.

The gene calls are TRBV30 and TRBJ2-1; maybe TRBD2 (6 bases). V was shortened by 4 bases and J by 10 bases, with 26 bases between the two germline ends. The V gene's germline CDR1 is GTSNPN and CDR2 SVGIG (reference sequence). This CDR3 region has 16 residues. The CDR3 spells CAWTHTGGVRIMEQFF. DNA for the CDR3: TGTGCCTGGACCCATACAGGCGGGGTTAGGATCATGGAGCAGTTCTTC.

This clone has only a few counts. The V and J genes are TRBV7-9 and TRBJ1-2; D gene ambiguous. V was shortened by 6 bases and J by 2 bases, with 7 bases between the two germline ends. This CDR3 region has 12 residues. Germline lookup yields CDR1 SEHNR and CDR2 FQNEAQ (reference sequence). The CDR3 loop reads CASRRLNYGYTF. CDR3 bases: TGTGCCAGCAGGCGGCTCAACTATGGCTACACCTTC.

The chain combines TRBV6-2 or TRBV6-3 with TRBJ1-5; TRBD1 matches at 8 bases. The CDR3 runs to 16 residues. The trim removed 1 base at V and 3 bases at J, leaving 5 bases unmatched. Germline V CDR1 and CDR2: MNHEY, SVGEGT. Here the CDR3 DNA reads TGTGCCAGCAGTTACTACAGGGGGACTGACAATCAGCCCCAGCATTTT. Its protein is CASSYYRGTDNQPQHF.

CDR3 DNA: TGTGCCAGCAGCTTAAAGGCTGAAGCTTTCTTT. Its translation is CASSLKAEAFF. The rearrangement joins TRBV7-8 to TRBJ1-1; no definite D call. The CDR3 length is 11 residues. Trimming cost V 2 bases and J 6 bases, with 4 bases left between them. Germline CDR1 is SGHVS and CDR2 is FQNEAQ.

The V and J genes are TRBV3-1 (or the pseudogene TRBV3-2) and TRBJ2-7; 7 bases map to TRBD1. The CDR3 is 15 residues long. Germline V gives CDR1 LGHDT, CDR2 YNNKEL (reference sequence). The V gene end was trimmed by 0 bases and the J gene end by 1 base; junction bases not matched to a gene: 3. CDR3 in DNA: TGTGCCAGCAGCCAAGAGGACAGGTTTTCCTACGAGCAGTACTTC. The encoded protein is CASSQEDRFSYEQYF.

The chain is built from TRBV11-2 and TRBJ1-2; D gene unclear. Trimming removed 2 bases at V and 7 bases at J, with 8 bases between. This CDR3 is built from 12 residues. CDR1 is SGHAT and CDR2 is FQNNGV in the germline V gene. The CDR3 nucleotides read TGTGCCAGCAGCTTATCCGCCGGTGGCTACACCTTC. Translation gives CASSLSAGGYTF. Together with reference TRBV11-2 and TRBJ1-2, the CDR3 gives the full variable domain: EAGVAQSPRYKIIEKRQSVAFWCNPISGHATLYWYQQILGQGPKLLIQFQNNGVVDDSQLPKDRFSAERLKGVDSTLKIQPAKLEDSAVYLCASSLSAGGYTFGSGTRLTVV.

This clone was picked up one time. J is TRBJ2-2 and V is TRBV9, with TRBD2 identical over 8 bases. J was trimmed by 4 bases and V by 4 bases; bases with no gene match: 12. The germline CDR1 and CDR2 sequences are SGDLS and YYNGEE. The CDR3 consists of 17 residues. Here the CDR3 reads CASSLRGTRGSTGELFF. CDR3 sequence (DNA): TGTGCCAGCAGCTTGAGAGGGACTAGGGGCTCCACCGGGGAGCTGTTTTTT.

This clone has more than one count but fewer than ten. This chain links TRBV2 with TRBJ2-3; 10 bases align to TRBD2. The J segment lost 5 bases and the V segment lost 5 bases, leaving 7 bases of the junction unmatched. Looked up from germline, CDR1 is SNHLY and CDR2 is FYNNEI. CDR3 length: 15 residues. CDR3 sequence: CASSRPSGGRDTQYF. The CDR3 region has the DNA TGTGCCAGCAGTCGGCCTAGCGGGGGTAGAGATACGCAGTATTTT.

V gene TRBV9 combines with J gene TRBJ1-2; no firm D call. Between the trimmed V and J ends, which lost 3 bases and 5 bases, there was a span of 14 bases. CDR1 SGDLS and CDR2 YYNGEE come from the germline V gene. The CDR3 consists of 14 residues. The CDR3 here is CASSGARHPYGYTF. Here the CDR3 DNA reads TGTGCCAGCAGCGGAGCTAGACACCCATATGGCTACACCTTC.

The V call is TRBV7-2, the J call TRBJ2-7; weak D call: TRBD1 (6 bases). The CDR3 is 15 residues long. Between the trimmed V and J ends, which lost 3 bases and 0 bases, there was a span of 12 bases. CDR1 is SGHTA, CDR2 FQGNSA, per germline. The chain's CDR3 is CASSFLVDSSYEQYF. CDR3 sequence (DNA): TGTGCCAGCAGCTTCTTAGTGGACAGCTCCTACGAGCAGTACTTC.

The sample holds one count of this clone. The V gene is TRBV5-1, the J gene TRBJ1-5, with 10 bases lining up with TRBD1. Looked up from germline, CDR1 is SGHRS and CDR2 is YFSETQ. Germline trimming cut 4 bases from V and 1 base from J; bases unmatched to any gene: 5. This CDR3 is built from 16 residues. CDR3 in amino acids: CASSPGTGASNQPQHF. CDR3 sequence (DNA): TGCGCCAGCAGCCCAGGGACAGGGGCCAGCAATCAGCCCCAGCATTTT.